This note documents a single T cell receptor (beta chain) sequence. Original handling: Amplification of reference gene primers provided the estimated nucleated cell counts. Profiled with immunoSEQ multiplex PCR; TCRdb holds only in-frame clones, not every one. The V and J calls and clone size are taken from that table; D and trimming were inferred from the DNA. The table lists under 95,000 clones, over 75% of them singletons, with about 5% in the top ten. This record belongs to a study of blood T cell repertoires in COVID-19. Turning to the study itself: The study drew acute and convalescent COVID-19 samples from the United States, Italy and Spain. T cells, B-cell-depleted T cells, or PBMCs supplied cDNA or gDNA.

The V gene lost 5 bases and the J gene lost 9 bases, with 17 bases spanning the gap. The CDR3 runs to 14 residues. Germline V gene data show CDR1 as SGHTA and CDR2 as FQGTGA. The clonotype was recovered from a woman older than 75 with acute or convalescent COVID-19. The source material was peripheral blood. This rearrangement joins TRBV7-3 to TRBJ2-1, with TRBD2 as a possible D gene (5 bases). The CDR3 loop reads CASSLNSVGGEQFF. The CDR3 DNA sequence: TGTGCCAGCAGCCTCAATTCGGTTGGAGGTGAGCAGTTCTTC.